This T cell receptor (beta chain) comes out of a study of spatial heterogeneity in lung cancer. Study-wide findings and caveats: Tracking of tumor mutation counts was seen in expanded intratumoral alpha and beta TCR counts.

A unique molecular identifier was attached to every TCR cDNA molecule. TCRdb fed the 5' RACE reads into MiXCR, producing one record per CDR3 protein. Here the sample spans about 100,000 distinct CDR3 sequences, 4% to 4.5% being singletons. This clonotype was recorded at least ten times. Its antigen is undetermined. Indicated time point: sample taken at primary tumor resection. The sequenced material consisted of unsorted whole RNA from tumor, nontumor lung or frozen PBMC. The CDR3 covers 15 residues. From germline, CDR1 is SGHRS and CDR2 YFSETQ. Germline trimming cut 0 bases from V and 5 bases from J; bases unmatched to any gene: 4.

The input for sequencing was lung tumor tissue, taken at surgery. The V gene is TRBV5-1, the J gene TRBJ2-2; 7 nucleotides match TRBD2. This TCR was recovered from a male donor with early-stage non-small cell lung cancer. CDR3 in amino acids: CASSLGGSLTGELFF. The CDR3 nucleotides read TGCGCCAGCAGCTTGGGCGGGAGCCTAACCGGGGAGCTGTTTTTT.